This T cell receptor (beta chain) was profiled in a study of regulatory T cells in long-lasting Graves disease. With iRepertoire HTBI primers and Arm-PCR of CDR3 regions, TCR beta libraries were built. TCRdb used MiXCR to reprocess the multiplex PCR reads, holding one entry per CDR3 protein. Here the sample spans 620,000 or so distinct CDR3 sequences, 15% to 20% being singletons. Time point here: newly diagnosed GD, antithyroid drugs for less than 3 months. Extracted PBMC RNA gave rise to the TCR library. V lost 4 bases to trimming and J lost 2 bases, with 12 bases between them. This CDR3 is 14 amino acids long. Germline V gene data show CDR1 as SGHVS and CDR2 as FNYEAQ. The sample also formed part of further work on T cells in Graves' hyperthyroidism and ophthalmopathy. From that second work: First-round RT-PCR of the TCR CDR3 relied on the HTBI primer set.

This specimen was peripheral blood mononuclear cells (PBMCs), taken at new diagnosis, from a patient treated with antithyroid drugs. This TCR derives from a woman younger than 45 with Graves disease. The chain couples TRBV7-6 to TRBJ2-7, with TRBD2 as a possible D gene (5 bases). In DNA, the CDR3 is TGTGCCAGCAGCTCCGATACTAGGGCCTACGAGCAGTACTTC. Its translation: CASSSDTRAYEQYF.